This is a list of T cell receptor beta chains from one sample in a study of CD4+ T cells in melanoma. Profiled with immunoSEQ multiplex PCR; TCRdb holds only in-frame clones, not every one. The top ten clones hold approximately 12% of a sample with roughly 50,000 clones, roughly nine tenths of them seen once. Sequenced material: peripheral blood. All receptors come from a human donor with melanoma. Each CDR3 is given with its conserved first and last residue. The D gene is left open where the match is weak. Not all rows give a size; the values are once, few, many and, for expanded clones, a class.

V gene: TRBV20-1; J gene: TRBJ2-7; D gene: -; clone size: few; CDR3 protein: CSAPRVSEQYF; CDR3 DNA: TGCAGTGCTCCCCGGGTCAGCGAGCAGTACTTC
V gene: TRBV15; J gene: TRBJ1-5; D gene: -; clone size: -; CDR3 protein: CATSRDKGVNQPQHF; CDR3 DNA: TGTGCCACCAGCAGAGATAAAGGTGTCAATCAGCCCCAGCATTTT
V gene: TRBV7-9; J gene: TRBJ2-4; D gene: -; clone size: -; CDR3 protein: CASSRTDTKNIQYF; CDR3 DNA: TGTGCCAGCAGCCGCACGGACACCAAAAACATTCAGTACTTC
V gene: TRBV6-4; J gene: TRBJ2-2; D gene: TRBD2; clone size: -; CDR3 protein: CASSPSGVGGELFF; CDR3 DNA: TGTGCCAGCAGCCCAAGCGGGGTAGGCGGGGAGCTGTTTTTT
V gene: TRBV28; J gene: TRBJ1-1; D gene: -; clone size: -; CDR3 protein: CASSLLEKAFF; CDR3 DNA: TGTGCCAGCAGTTTACTCGAAAAAGCTTTCTTT
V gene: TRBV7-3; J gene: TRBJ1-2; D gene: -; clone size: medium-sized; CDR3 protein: CASSLGGDYGYTF; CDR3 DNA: TGTGCCAGCAGCTTAGGAGGGGACTATGGCTACACCTTC
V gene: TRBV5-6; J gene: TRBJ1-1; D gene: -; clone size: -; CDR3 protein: CASSLQGPEAFF; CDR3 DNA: TGTGCCAGCAGCTTACAGGGTCCTGAAGCTTTCTTT
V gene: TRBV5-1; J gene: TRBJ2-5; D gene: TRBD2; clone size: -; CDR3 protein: CASRELAGGHQETQYF; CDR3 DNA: TGCGCCAGCAGAGAACTAGCGGGGGGCCACCAAGAGACCCAGTACTTC
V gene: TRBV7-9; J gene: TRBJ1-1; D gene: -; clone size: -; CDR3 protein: CASSLVGPEAFF; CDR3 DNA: TGTGCCAGCAGCTTAGTAGGTCCTGAAGCTTTCTTT
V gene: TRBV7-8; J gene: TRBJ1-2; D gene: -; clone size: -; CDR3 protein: CASSLGSDSVYGYTF; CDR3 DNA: TGTGCCAGCAGCTTAGGATCGGATAGCGTTTATGGCTACACCTTC
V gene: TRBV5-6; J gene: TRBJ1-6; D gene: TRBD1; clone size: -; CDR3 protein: CASSLEGGPVHSPLHF; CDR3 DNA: TGTGCCAGCAGCTTGGAAGGGGGCCCCGTACATTCACCCCTCCACTTT
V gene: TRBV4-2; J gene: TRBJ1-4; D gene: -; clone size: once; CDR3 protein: CASSQGVGEKLFF; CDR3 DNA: TGTGCCAGCAGCCAAGGGGTTGGTGAAAAACTGTTTTTT
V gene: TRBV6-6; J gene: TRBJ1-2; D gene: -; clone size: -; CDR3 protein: CASLYGEDGYTF; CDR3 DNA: TGTGCCAGCCTCTACGGGGAGGATGGCTACACCTTC
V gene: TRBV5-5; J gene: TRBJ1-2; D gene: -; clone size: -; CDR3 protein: CASSLAARADYGYTF; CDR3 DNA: TGTGCCAGCAGCTTGGCAGCCAGGGCCGACTATGGCTACACCTTC
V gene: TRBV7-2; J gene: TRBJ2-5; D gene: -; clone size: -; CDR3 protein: CASSLLGRGKETQYF; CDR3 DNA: TGTGCCAGCAGCCTCTTGGGACGGGGTAAAGAGACCCAGTACTTC
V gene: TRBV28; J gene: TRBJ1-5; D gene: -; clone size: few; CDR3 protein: CASSSASLQPQHF; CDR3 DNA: TGTGCCAGCAGTTCTGCTTCCCTTCAGCCCCAGCATTTT
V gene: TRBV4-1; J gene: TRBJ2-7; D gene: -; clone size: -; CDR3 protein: CASSQAGSYEQYF; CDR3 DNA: TGCGCCAGCAGCCAGGCAGGGTCATACGAGCAGTACTTC
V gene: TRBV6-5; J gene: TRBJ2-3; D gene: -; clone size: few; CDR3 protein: CASRSPRTDTQYF; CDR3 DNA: TGTGCCAGCAGATCACCCCGGACAGATACGCAGTATTTT
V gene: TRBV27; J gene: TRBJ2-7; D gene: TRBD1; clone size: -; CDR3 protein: CASSERDRAYEQYF; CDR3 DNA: TGTGCCAGCAGTGAAAGGGACAGAGCCTACGAGCAGTACTTC
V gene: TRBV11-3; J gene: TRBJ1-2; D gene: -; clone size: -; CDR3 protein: CASSLVGGNYGYTF; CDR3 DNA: TGTGCCAGCAGCTTAGTTGGGGGTAACTATGGCTACACCTTC
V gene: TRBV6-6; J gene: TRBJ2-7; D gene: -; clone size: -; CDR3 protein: CASSYGGGSGEQYF; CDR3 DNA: TGTGCCAGCAGTTACGGGGGGGGCTCGGGCGAGCAGTACTTC
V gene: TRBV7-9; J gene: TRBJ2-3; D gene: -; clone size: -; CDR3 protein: CASTFGGPRSDTQYF; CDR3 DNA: TGTGCCAGCACCTTCGGGGGGCCCAGGTCAGATACGCAGTATTTT
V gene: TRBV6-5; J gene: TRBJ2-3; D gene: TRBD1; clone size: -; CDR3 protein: CASSPGQGAADTQYF; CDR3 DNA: TGTGCCAGCAGTCCGGGACAGGGGGCCGCAGATACGCAGTATTTT
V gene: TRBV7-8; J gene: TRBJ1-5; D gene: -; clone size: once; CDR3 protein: CASSLGQYSNQPQHF; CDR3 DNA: TGTGCCAGCAGCTTGGGGCAGTATAGCAATCAGCCCCAGCATTTT
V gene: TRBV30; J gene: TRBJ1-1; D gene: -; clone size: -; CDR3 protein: CAGNREGTEAFF; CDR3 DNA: TGTGCCGGGAACAGGGAGGGCACTGAAGCTTTCTTT
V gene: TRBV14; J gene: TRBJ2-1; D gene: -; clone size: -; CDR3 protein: CASSLLTGSEQFF; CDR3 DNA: TGTGCCAGCAGCCTCCTAACAGGGAGTGAGCAGTTCTTC
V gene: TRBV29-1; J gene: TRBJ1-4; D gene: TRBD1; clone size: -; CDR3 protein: CSVEDPKQGLGEKLFF; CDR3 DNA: TGCAGCGTTGAAGATCCCAAACAGGGGCTTGGGGAAAAACTGTTTTTT
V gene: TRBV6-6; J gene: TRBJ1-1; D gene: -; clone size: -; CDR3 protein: CASSRVSDTEAFF; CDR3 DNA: TGTGCCAGCAGCCGGGTCTCGGACACTGAAGCTTTCTTT
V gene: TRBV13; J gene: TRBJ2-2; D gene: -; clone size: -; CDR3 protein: CASSLWGTGELFF; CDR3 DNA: TGTGCCAGCAGCTTATGGGGCACCGGGGAGCTGTTTTTT
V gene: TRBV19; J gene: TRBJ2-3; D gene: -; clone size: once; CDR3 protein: CASSIYFGTPGSTDTQYF; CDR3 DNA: TGTGCCAGTAGTATATACTTCGGGACCCCGGGGAGCACAGATACGCAGTATTTT
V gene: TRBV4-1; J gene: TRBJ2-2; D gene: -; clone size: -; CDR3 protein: CASSLTSGVTGELFF; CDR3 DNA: TGCGCCAGCAGCCTGACCTCTGGGGTTACCGGGGAGCTGTTTTTT
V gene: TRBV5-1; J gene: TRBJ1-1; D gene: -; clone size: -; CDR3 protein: CASSSGPSRGNTEAFF; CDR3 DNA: TGCGCCAGCAGCTCCGGACCGTCCCGGGGGAACACTGAAGCTTTCTTT
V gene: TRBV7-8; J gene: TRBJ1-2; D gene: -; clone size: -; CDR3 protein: CASSSSGSRDNTRGSYGYTF; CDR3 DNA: TGTGCCAGCAGCTCCTCGGGGTCCCGGGACAACACCAGGGGTTCCTATGGCTACACCTTC
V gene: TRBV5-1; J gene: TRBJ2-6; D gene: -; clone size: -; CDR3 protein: CASSLGWGSGANVLTF; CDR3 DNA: TGCGCCAGCAGCTTGGGTTGGGGCTCTGGGGCCAACGTCCTGACTTTC
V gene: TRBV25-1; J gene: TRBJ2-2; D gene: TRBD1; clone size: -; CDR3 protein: CASSGWTGVTGELFF; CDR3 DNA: TGTGCCAGCAGTGGATGGACAGGGGTAACCGGGGAGCTGTTTTTT
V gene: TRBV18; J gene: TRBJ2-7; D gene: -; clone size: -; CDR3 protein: CASVPGQGGYEQYF; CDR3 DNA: TGTGCCAGCGTACCCGGACAGGGAGGGTACGAGCAGTACTTC
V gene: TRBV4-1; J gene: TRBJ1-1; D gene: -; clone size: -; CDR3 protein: CASRMFVGNTEAFF; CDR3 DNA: TGCGCCTCCAGGATGTTTGTCGGGAACACTGAAGCTTTCTTT
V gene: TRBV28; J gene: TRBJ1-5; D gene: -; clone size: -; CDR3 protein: CASSPPGYLLPNQPQHF; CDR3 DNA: TGTGCCAGCAGCCCCCCGGGGTACTTACTCCCCAATCAGCCCCAGCATTTT
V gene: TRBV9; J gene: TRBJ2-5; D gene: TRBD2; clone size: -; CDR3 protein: CASSVGVSGGIKETQYF; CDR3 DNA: TGTGCCAGCAGCGTAGGGGTTAGCGGGGGTATTAAAGAGACCCAGTACTTC
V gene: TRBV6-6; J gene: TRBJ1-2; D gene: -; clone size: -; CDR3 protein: CASSYWSGYTF; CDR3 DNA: TGTGCCAGCAGTTACTGGAGTGGCTACACCTTC
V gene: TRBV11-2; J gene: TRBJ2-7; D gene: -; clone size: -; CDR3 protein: CASSLGVWVEQYF; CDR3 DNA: TGTGCCAGCAGCTTAGGGGTATGGGTCGAGCAGTACTTC
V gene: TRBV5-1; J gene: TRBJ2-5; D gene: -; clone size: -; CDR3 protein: CASSWLDLQETQYF; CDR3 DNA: TGCGCCAGCAGCTGGCTGGACCTACAAGAGACCCAGTACTTC
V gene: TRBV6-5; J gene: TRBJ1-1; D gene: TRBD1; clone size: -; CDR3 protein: CASSYQGGRTEAFF; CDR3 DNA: TGTGCCAGCAGTTATCAGGGGGGGAGGACTGAAGCTTTCTTT
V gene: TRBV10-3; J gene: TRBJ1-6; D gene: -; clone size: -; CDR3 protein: CAISEKQRASPLHF; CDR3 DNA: TGTGCCATCAGTGAGAAACAGAGGGCTTCACCCCTCCACTTT